This record covers a single T cell receptor beta chain. Its antigen is not yet known. No base quality information exists; no much larger clone differs at one position. The data derive from a study of T cell responses to AZD1222 COVID-19 vaccine (dated by TCRdb to the early 2020s). Background for the entire study: AZD1222 recipients given second doses at about 4 weeks or at about 12 weeks were pooled, since spike-specific TCR depth and breadth were not found to differ between the two schedules. A total of approximately 230 trial participants underwent TCR sequencing, of whom 207 received two doses of AZD1222 and around 26 received two doses of the MenACWY control vaccine. Trial participants were enrolled by age into subgroups of 18-55, 56-69 and 70-plus years, and around 150, 28 and 57 TCR-sequenced participants, respectively, were included in these subgroups.

The paper as a whole reports these results and caveats: Participants were mostly white British, with more females than males. The authors suggested clonal diversity may have been underestimated. A significant rise in spike-specific TCR breadth and depth was observed after two AZD1222 doses relative to day 0 and relative to MenACWY recipients. In the small 56-69-year group, the increase in depth fell short of significance, most likely because of low power. The vaccine-associated CD4 TCRs covered the entire spike protein, and the dominant responses fell in regions 160-218 and 743-854. Because no samples from the day 14 peak response were available, repertoires could be characterized only after the peak T cell response. Only 5 to 7 AZD1222 recipients were SARS-CoV-2 seropositive at baseline, limiting conclusions about previously exposed vaccinees. Reportedly, almost half of the unique spike-specific TCRs recognized epitopes lying outside the regions that are mutated in the B.1.351 and B.1.1.7 variants.

The time point label on this specimen signifies: baseline before first vaccination. Samples from vaccinated people were obtained from the UK trials COV001 and COV002, which included a single-blind randomized controlled phase 2/3 trial of AZD1222 (ChAdOx1 nCoV-19) in healthy adults. Trial participant PBMC samples were collected at day 0 and day 28 after the second dose for TCRbeta chain sequencing. The CDR3 contains 16 residues, cysteine and phenylalanine counted. Only the CDR3 part of the read is kept: 48 bases, read in frame from the first base. CDR1 and CDR2, per the germline V gene, are SGHTA and FQGNSA. Trimming takes 5 bases off V and 2 bases off J; junction bases not matched to a gene: 10. The CDR3 regions of human TCRbeta chains were analyzed by immunosequencing. The study's processing was this. Repertoire TCRs were checked for matches against a reference library of SARS-CoV-2-specific TCRs that had been generated using the MIRA antigen-specificity platform. Breadth was defined as the fraction of unique TCRs that were SARS-CoV-2-associated. Depth was defined as the fraction of total T cells that were SARS-CoV-2-associated. Using the MIRA data, each spike-specific TCR was assigned both to the spike region to which the TCR was reactive and to a CD4 or CD8 class. Log10-transformed breadth and depth values were compared by one-way ANOVA with Sidak's multiple comparisons tests. TCRdb provides this immuneACCESS table in a form limited to in-frame rearrangements. Some clones are lacking; in checked studies, under half of them reflect an unresolved V gene, and why the rest are absent is not known. Clone size and V and J calls were adopted from that table, with D and trimming inferred from the DNA. In all, the sample holds 130,000 or so clones, and approximately 94% of those were seen once. The ten biggest clones cover around 7% of the sample.

The TCR sequence derives from an adult in good health. This sequence uses TRBV7-2 and TRBJ1-1, with 8 bases matching TRBD1. The material was peripheral blood, obtained on day 0 of AZD1222 vaccination. The DNA reads as follows: TGTGCCAGCAGCCAGAGGACAGGGCAAAGAAACACTGAAGCTTTCTTT. Its translation is CASSQRTGQRNTEAFF.